These 28 T cell receptor beta chains were sequenced from one sample in a study of radiotherapy plus CTLA-4 blockade in lung cancer. This table comes from immunoSEQ multiplex PCR, and its TCRdb copy is limited to in-frame clones, with some not included. The sample includes over a thousand clones, roughly nine tenths of them seen just once. The sequencing used tumor tissue, collected from a patient treated with radiotherapy plus ipilimumab. The receptors were gathered from a human donor with non-small cell lung cancer who had a complete response to radiotherapy plus ipilimumab.

This rearrangement joins TRBV19 to TRBJ2-1; D may be TRBD1 (6 bases). V dropped 8 bases and J dropped 8 bases, with 25 bases sitting between them. Looked up from germline, CDR1 is LNHDA and CDR2 is SQIVND (reference sequence). The CDR3 totals 16 residues. This CDR3 reads CASHSSWPGEFDEQFF. The CDR3, as DNA: TGTGCCAGTCATAGTAGCTGGCCAGGGGAGTTCGATGAGCAGTTCTTC.

The chain is built from TRBV27 and TRBJ1-1; unclear D gene. CDR1 and CDR2 (germline): MNHEY, SMNVEV (reference sequence). Trimming cost V 0 bases and J 0 bases, with 11 bases left between them. The CDR3 is 16 amino acids. The CDR3 loop reads CASSLSSAYLNTEAFF. The DNA of the CDR3 is TGTGCCAGCAGTTTATCGTCAGCCTACCTGAACACTGAAGCTTTCTTT.

The chain is built from TRBV4-3 and TRBJ1-2; 7 bases align to TRBD1. Germline CDR1 LGHNA, CDR2 YSLEER. V shed 5 bases, J shed 0 bases, and the junction held 6 bases outside the gene matches. The CDR3 runs to 15 residues. The CDR3 DNA follows: TGCGCCAGCAGCTCCCATGACAGGGCTAACTATGGCTACACCTTC. Its translation: CASSSHDRANYGYTF.

This clone was counted between two and nine times. The chain couples TRBV19 to TRBJ2-5; 13 nucleotides align to TRBD2. There are 16 residues in the CDR3. From germline, CDR1 is LNHDA and CDR2 SQIVND (reference sequence). After removal of 8 bases from V and 4 bases from J, the junction contained 10 bases not matched to a gene. The CDR3 DNA follows: TGTGCCAGTGGGCCCACTAGCGGGGGGGAGGTAGAGACCCAGTACTTC. Translating gives CASGPTSGGEVETQYF. Supplemented by reference TRBV19 and TRBJ2-5, the full variable domain reads DGGITQSPKYLFRKEGQNVTLSCEQNLNHDAMYWYRQDPGQGLRLIYYSQIVNDFQKGDIAEGYSVSREKKESFPLTVTSAQKNPTAFYLCASGPTSGGEVETQYFGPGTRLLVL.

The J gene is TRBJ2-2, the V gene TRBV4-1; no definite D call. This CDR3 contains 20 residues. Germline V CDR1 and CDR2: MGHRA, YSYEKL. Between the trimmed V and J ends, which lost 1 base and 0 bases, there was a span of 21 bases. CDR3 region: CASSQGLMRRASANTGELFF. The CDR3 coding sequence is TGCGCCAGCAGCCAAGGGCTTATGCGGCGTGCGTCCGCGAACACCGGGGAGCTGTTTTTT.

In its sample, this clone was seen a few times. The chain uses TRBV25-1 and TRBJ2-2; TRBD2 agrees at 8 bases. The ends lost 5 bases at V and 1 base at J; junction bases unmatched: 9. The CDR3 length is 17 residues. CDR1 and CDR2 (germline): MGHDK, SYGVNS. DNA for the CDR3: TGTGCCAGCAGTAAGGGCGGACTAGCAGAGAACACCGGGGAGCTGTTTTTT. Translating it yields CASSKGGLAENTGELFF. Filled out from reference TRBV25-1 and TRBJ2-2, the complete variable domain reads EADIYQTPRYLVIGTGKKITLECSQTMGHDKMYWYQQDPGMELHLIHYSYGVNSTEKGDLSSESTVSRIRTEHFPLTLESARPSHTSQYLCASSKGGLAENTGELFFGEGSRLTVL.

The chain joins TRBV12-5 to TRBJ2-1, with 7 nucleotides matching TRBD1. The CDR3 is 15 residues long. V trimming: 3 bases; J trimming: 0 bases; junction bases outside the gene matches: 2. Germline CDR1 and CDR2: LGHNT and FRNRAP. The CDR3 region is CASGFRDSSYNEQFF. The DNA for the CDR3 is TGTGCTAGTGGTTTCCGGGACAGCTCCTACAATGAGCAGTTCTTC.

The genes are TRBV6-1 and TRBJ1-5; 7 bases agree with TRBD1. CDR1 and CDR2 from the germline V gene are MNHNS and SASEGT. This CDR3 comprises 14 residues. Germline trimming cut 4 bases from V and 10 bases from J; bases unmatched to any gene: 10. The CDR3 sequence: CASSARQGRLPQHF. CDR3 nucleotides: TGTGCCAGCAGTGCTAGACAGGGCCGATTACCCCAGCATTTT.

The CDR3 bases are TGTGCCAGCAGCAGCCCCGGGACAGGGGGTTCTGCACAAGAGACCCAGTACTTC. Translating gives CASSSPGTGGSAQETQYF. This chain joins TRBV11-3 and TRBJ2-5, with 11 bases matching TRBD1. Per the germline V gene, CDR1 is SGHNT and CDR2 is YENEEA. J lost 2 bases, V lost 5 bases, and 13 bases had no gene match. There are 18 residues in the CDR3.

The gene calls are TRBV7-9 and TRBJ1-2; no firm D call. The V end was cut by 1 base, the J end by 5 bases, with 8 bases between. The CDR3 has 13 residues. Per germline, CDR1 SEHNR and CDR2 FQNEAQ (reference sequence). The CDR3 reads CASSLVEGYGYTF. Written as DNA, the CDR3 is TGTGCCAGCAGCTTAGTCGAAGGGTATGGCTACACCTTC.

The V gene is TRBV7-9, the J gene TRBJ1-1; a weak D match, TRBD1 (5 bases). From germline, CDR1 is SEHNR and CDR2 FQNEAQ (reference sequence). The CDR3 consists of 14 residues. V lost 7 bases to trimming and J lost 1 base, with 13 bases between them. The DNA of the CDR3 is TGTGCCAGCACCCGTGGGGGGACGAACACTGAAGCTTTCTTT. Translation gives CASTRGGTNTEAFF.

On this clone: The germline gene is not matched at one end of the junction; a read error may be the cause. At the DNA level, this CDR3 is encoded by other sequences in the same sample as well. The chain recombines TRBV2 with TRBJ1-4, with no clear D. Germline-derived CDR1 and CDR2 are SNHLY and FYNNEI. This CDR3 has 15 residues. The CDR3 sequence: CASSEALSRGEKLFF. CDR3 DNA sequence: TGTGCCAGCAGTGAAGCTCTTAGTCGAGGAGAAAAATTGTTTTTT. Combining the CDR3 with reference TRBV2 and TRBJ1-4 gives the whole variable domain EPEVTQTPSHQVTQMGQEVILRCVPISNHLYFYWYRQILGQKVEFLVSFYNNEISEKSEIFDDQFSVERPDGSNFTLKIRSTKLEDSAMYFCASSEALSRGEKLFFGSGTQLSVL.

The chain recombines TRBV18 with TRBJ2-1; 11 positions match TRBD1. V trimming: 6 bases; J trimming: 6 bases; junction bases outside the gene matches: 10. This CDR3 has 16 residues. Germline V gene lookup returns CDR1 KGHSH and CDR2 LQKENI. CDR3 residues: CASSSQPGTGGNEQFF. CDR3 bases: TGTGCCAGCTCCTCTCAACCGGGGACAGGGGGCAATGAGCAGTTCTTC.

V gene TRBV7-8 combines with J gene TRBJ2-7; a weak D match, TRBD2 (5 bases). V lost 0 bases and J 5 bases, leaving 11 bases between the germline ends. The germline V gene encodes CDR1 SGHVS and CDR2 FQNEAQ. CDR3 length: 14 amino acids. The CDR3 coding sequence is TGTGCCAGCAGCTTAGCTAATAGCGTCAACGAGCAGTACGTC. It codes for CASSLANSVNEQYV.

The chain recombines TRBV4-3 with TRBJ1-2; D might be TRBD1 (6 bases). Trimming cost V 3 bases and J 2 bases, with 13 bases left between them. This CDR3 contains 15 residues. Germline CDR1 reads LGHNA; CDR2 reads YSLEER. CDR3 coding DNA: TGCGCCAGCAGCCAGGCCTCACAGGGCAACTATGGCTACACCTTC. Protein: CASSQASQGNYGYTF.

A note on this clone: The sample contains more than one DNA sequence encoding this CDR3. V gene TRBV6-5 combines with J gene TRBJ1-1; D might be TRBD1 (5 bases). CDR3 length equals 13 residues. V lost 7 bases and J lost 4, with 13 bases in between. Germline assignment: CDR1 MNHEY and CDR2 SVGAGI. The CDR3: CASTRGGSTEAFF. DNA for the CDR3: TGTGCCAGCACACGCGGGGGTAGCACTGAAGCTTTCTTT.

The V gene is TRBV29-1, the J gene TRBJ1-2; D is perhaps TRBD1 (6 bases). V lost 4 bases and J 4 bases, leaving 10 bases between the germline ends. This CDR3 has 12 amino acids. Germline-derived CDR1 and CDR2 are SQVTM and ANQGSEA. CDR3 sequence: CSVGEGGYGYTF. CDR3 coding DNA: TGCAGCGTTGGGGAGGGGGGCTATGGCTACACCTTC.

The chain links TRBV10-3 to TRBJ1-3; 9 bases map to TRBD1. The junction had 12 bases not matched to a gene; V was cut back by 7 bases and J by 2 bases. Germline lookup yields CDR1 ENHRY and CDR2 SYGVKD. This CDR3 has 17 residues. In nucleotides, the CDR3 is TGTGCCATCACCGGCCCGCCGGGACAGGGTACTGGAAACACCATATATTTT. It translates to CAITGPPGQGTGNTIYF.

The rearrangement joins TRBV2 to TRBJ2-1; perhaps D is TRBD1 or TRBD2 (5 bases each). The CDR3 consists of 15 residues. Trimming took off 6 bases at V and 1 base at J, with 13 bases between the two ends. The germline CDR1 and CDR2 sequences are SNHLY and FYNNEI. CDR3 in amino acids: CASRSGTESYNEQFF. As DNA, the CDR3 is TGTGCCAGCAGATCCGGGACCGAGTCCTACAATGAGCAGTTCTTC. The full variable domain, rest sourced from reference TRBV2 and TRBJ2-1, is EPEVTQTPSHQVTQMGQEVILRCVPISNHLYFYWYRQILGQKVEFLVSFYNNEISEKSEIFDDQFSVERPDGSNFTLKIRSTKLEDSAMYFCASRSGTESYNEQFFGPGTRLTVL.

V and J are TRBV11-2 and TRBJ2-1; D remains ambiguous. V lost 4 bases to trimming and J lost 3 bases, with 10 bases between them. Germline V gene lookup returns CDR1 SGHAT and CDR2 FQNNGV. This CDR3 comprises 14 residues. This CDR3 reads CASSSIGLYNEQFF. The CDR3 region has the DNA TGTGCCAGCAGCTCCATTGGGCTCTACAATGAGCAGTTCTTC. Together with reference TRBV11-2 and TRBJ2-1, the CDR3 gives the full variable domain: EAGVAQSPRYKIIEKRQSVAFWCNPISGHATLYWYQQILGQGPKLLIQFQNNGVVDDSQLPKDRFSAERLKGVDSTLKIQPAKLEDSAVYLCASSSIGLYNEQFFGPGTRLTVL.

This clone showed up just once. J is TRBJ1-2 and V is TRBV7-2; no firm D call. This CDR3 contains 12 residues. V was clipped by 4 bases and J by 8 bases, with 11 bases between them. Germline assignment: CDR1 SGHTA and CDR2 FQGNSA. The CDR3 reads CASSYVNGGYTF. CDR3 in DNA: TGTGCCAGCAGCTACGTGAATGGGGGCTACACCTTC.

The chain joins TRBV6-6 to TRBJ2-1, with TRBD2 matching 8 bases. CDR3 length: 13 residues. Germline V lookup: CDR1 MNHNY, CDR2 SVGAGI (reference sequence). After removal of 6 bases from V and 9 bases from J, the junction contained 7 bases not matched to a gene. The CDR3 loop reads CASRPGGGTEQFF. The CDR3 coding sequence is TGTGCCAGCAGGCCGGGCGGGGGGACTGAGCAGTTCTTC.

DNA for the CDR3: TGTGCCAGCAGCGTAGCTACTGGGAATACGGACAGGGGGCGTACAGATACGCAGTATTTT. This translates into CASSVATGNTDRGRTDTQYF. The chain uses TRBV9 and TRBJ2-3; 11 positions agree with TRBD1. The germline V gene encodes CDR1 SGDLS and CDR2 YYNGEE. CDR3 length equals 20 residues. The V segment lost 0 bases and the J segment 3 bases; nucleotides outside the gene matches: 15.

This sequence joins TRBV7-9 and TRBJ1-1; a weak D match, TRBD1 (5 bases). Trimming left V 4 bases short and J 2 bases short, with 17 bases between. Germline V gene lookup returns CDR1 SEHNR and CDR2 FQNEAQ (reference sequence). The CDR3 runs to 16 residues. The CDR3 nucleotides are TGTGCCAGCAGCTCACTTCTAGGGGCGGCTAACACTGAAGCTTTCTTT. It specifies CASSSLLGAANTEAFF.

The genes are TRBV9 and TRBJ2-5, with 7 bases identical to TRBD2. Looked up from germline, CDR1 is SGDLS and CDR2 is YYNGEE. Trimming at V came to 0 bases and at J to 2 bases, leaving 4 bases not matched to a gene. This CDR3 is 15 amino acids long. CDR3 amino acids: CASSVGAGVQETQYF. CDR3 nucleotide sequence: TGTGCCAGCAGCGTAGGCGCGGGGGTGCAAGAGACCCAGTACTTC.

J is TRBJ1-4 and V is TRBV30; D might be TRBD1 (6 bases). V lost 1 base and J lost 2, with 11 bases in between. Germline CDR1 reads GTSNPN; CDR2 reads SVGIG (reference sequence). The CDR3 spans 15 residues. The CDR3 protein is CAWSGPRGTNEKLFF. The DNA for the CDR3 is TGTGCCTGGAGTGGCCCGAGGGGGACTAATGAAAAACTGTTTTTT.

This clone appeared a few times. V is TRBV6-5 and J is TRBJ1-6; D is ambiguous. CDR1 MNHEY and CDR2 SVGAGI come from the germline V gene. Trimming took 7 bases from V and 7 from J, leaving 14 bases between them. The CDR3 loop spans 14 amino acids. The CDR3 here is CASNLAGLNSPLHF. As DNA, the CDR3 is TGTGCCAGCAACCTGGCCGGCTTGAATTCACCCCTCCACTTT.

As regards this clone: Other DNA sequences in the sample encode the same CDR3. CDR3 in DNA: TGTGCCAGCAGCGCCTTGACAGGGCGCTATGGCTACACCTTC. Translation: CASSALTGRYGYTF. The chain employs TRBV9 and TRBJ1-2, with 7 bases that match TRBD1. The trim removed 3 bases at V and 4 bases at J, leaving 6 bases unmatched. Germline CDR1 SGDLS, CDR2 YYNGEE. There are 14 residues in the CDR3. The variable domain in full, with the rest retrieved from reference TRBV9 and TRBJ1-2, is DSGVTQTPKHLITATGQRVTLRCSPRSGDLSVYWYQQSLDQGLQFLIQYYNGEERAKGNILERFSAQQFPDLHSELNLSSLELGDSALYFCASSALTGRYGYTFGSGTRLTVV.